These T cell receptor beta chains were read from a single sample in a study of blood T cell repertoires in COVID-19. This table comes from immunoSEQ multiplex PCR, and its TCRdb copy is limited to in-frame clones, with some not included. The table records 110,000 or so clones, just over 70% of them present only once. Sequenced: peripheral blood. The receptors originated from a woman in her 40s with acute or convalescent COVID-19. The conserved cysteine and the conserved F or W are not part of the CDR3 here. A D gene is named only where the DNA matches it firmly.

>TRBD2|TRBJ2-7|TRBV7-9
ASSFWLAGLDSSYEQY
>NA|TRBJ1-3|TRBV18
ASSHGDSGNTIY
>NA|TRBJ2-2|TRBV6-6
ASSRRQDGELF
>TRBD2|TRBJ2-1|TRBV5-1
ASSLLAGGTRDEQF
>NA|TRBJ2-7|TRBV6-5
ASRRDLTYEQY
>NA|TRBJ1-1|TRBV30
AWTFSWGGTEAF
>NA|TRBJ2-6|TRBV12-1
ASSCKLLAEGANVLT
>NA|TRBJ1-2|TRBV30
AWSVQARLEGYT
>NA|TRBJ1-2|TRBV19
ASRPTGTTDYGYT
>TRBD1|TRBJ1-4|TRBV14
ASSRDRNEKLF
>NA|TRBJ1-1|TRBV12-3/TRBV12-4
ASSPGLEAF
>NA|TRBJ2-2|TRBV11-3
ASSLLQGPGTGELF
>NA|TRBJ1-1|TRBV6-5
ASDTGPKGQIEAF
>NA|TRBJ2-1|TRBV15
ATSRDQGSYNEQF
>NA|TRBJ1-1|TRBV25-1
ASRYQGNTEAF
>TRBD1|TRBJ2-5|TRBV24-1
ATSDHPGQGLETQY
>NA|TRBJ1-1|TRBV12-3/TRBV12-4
ASRTTPNTEAF
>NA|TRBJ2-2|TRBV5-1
ASSLTAGKNTGELF
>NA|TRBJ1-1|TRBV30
AWTRNTEAF
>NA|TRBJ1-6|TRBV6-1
ASSESLGQNSPLH
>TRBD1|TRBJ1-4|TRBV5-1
ASSLAGGTGGGYEKLF
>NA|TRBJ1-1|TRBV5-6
ASSLWAAVEAF
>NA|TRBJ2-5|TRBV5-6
ASNGRGIGGGTQY
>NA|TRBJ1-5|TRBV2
ASSESGRGDQPQH
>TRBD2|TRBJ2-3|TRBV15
ATSRGGTSGGQDTQY
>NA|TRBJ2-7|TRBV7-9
ASIPLGVSYEQY
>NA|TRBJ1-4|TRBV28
ASSAGLGEKLF